These 9 T cell receptor beta chains came from one sample sequenced in a study of regulatory T cells. The PCR used 52 TRBV and 13 TRBJ primers. Measured with immunoSEQ multiplex PCR; TCRdb has only the in-frame clones, and not every one. This sample has about 20,000 clones, with roughly 93% found just once. Sequenced material: CD8+ T cells sorted from blood. These TCRs come from a child younger than 10 with CD3G deficiency.

CDR3 DNA: TGTGCCAGCAGTCCAACGGGACTAGTCGGCGAGCAGTACTTC. This codes for CASSPTGLVGEQYF. The chain combines TRBV27 with TRBJ2-7, with 8 bases identical to TRBD2. The CDR3 sequence is 14 residues long. The V segment lost 5 bases and the J segment 6 bases; nucleotides outside the gene matches: 9. Germline V gene data show CDR1 as MNHEY and CDR2 as SMNVEV (reference sequence).

For this clone: Within the sample, other DNA sequences also encode this same CDR3. The chain employs TRBV28 and TRBJ2-7; D remains unclear. There are 11 residues in the CDR3. Trimming shortened V by 2 bases and J by 7 bases, and 6 bases separated the two germline ends. Germline loops: CDR1 MDHEN, CDR2 SYDVKM. This chain's CDR3 is CASSLGDEQYF. The CDR3 bases are TGTGCCAGCAGTTTAGGGGATGAGCAGTACTTC.

A few counts support this clone. The V call is TRBV7-6, the J call TRBJ1-2; 7 bases are shared with TRBD1. This CDR3 spans 13 amino acids. Germline CDR1 and CDR2: SGHVS and FNYEAQ. The V segment lost 7 bases and the J segment 3 bases; nucleotides outside the gene matches: 5. CDR3 bases: TGTGCCAGCACCCAGGGACAGTACTATGGCTACACCTTC. Translated: CASTQGQYYGYTF.

This chain links TRBV6-1 with TRBJ1-5; D is unclear. V dropped 4 bases and J dropped 3 bases, with 10 bases sitting between them. Germline V gene sequence: CDR1 MNHNS, CDR2 SASEGT. The CDR3 consists of 14 residues. DNA for the CDR3: TGTGCCAGCAGTGGCGGGGTCTACAATCAGCCCCAGCATTTT. It yields the protein CASSGGVYNQPQHF.

The chain uses TRBV6-6 and TRBJ1-2; 10 bases line up with TRBD1. The CDR3 extends over 15 amino acids. Trimming cost V 2 bases and J 6 bases; bases outside gene matches: 6. Germline loops: CDR1 MNHNY, CDR2 SVGAGI (reference sequence). In nucleotides, the CDR3 is TGTGCCAGCAGTTACCTAACGACAGGGGGCGATGGCTACACCTTC. It encodes CASSYLTTGGDGYTF.

The chain has TRBV19 and TRBJ1-1; tentative D call: TRBD1 (6 bases). There are 13 residues in the CDR3. From germline, CDR1 is LNHDA and CDR2 SQIVND (reference sequence). V lost 10 bases to trimming and J lost 5 bases, with 17 bases between them. CDR3 bases: TGTGCCACTTCAACAGGGAGGGGGACTGAAGCTTTCTTT. Translated: CATSTGRGTEAFF.

V usage is TRBV28 and J usage is TRBJ2-1, with D perhaps matching TRBD1 (5 bases). There are 13 residues in the CDR3. Germline-derived CDR1 and CDR2 are MDHEN and SYDVKM. Trimming shortened V by 5 bases and J by 9 bases, and 14 bases separated the two germline ends. CDR3 residues: CASSPRRAAEQFF. DNA of the CDR3: TGTGCCAGCAGTCCCCGCAGGGCTGCTGAGCAGTTCTTC. Full variable domain (outside the CDR3, taken from reference TRBV28 and TRBJ2-1): DVKVTQSSRYLVKRTGEKVFLECVQDMDHENMFWYRQDPGLGLRLIYFSYDVKMKEKGDIPEGYSVSREKKERFSLILESASTNQTSMYLCASSPRRAAEQFFGPGTRLTVL.

The chain is built from TRBV19 and TRBJ2-1; no clear D gene. V dropped 4 bases and J dropped 2 bases, with 21 bases sitting between them. CDR1 and CDR2 from the germline V gene are LNHDA and SQIVND (reference sequence). This CDR3 has 18 residues. Written as DNA, the CDR3 is TGTGCCAGTAGTAGTACCTCTCCCCTCCTCGGCCCCTACAATGAGCAGTTCTTC. Amino acid sequence: CASSSTSPLLGPYNEQFF.

The genes are TRBV30 and TRBJ1-1, with a tentative D call TRBD1 (6 bases). Germline lookup yields CDR1 GTSNPN and CDR2 SVGIG (reference sequence). The CDR3 consists of 16 residues. V lost 0 bases and J lost 6, with 20 bases in between. The DNA of the CDR3 is TGTGCCTGGAGTGTTACTCCTCAGGGGCGGGCTCCTGAAGCTTTCTTT. As protein: CAWSVTPQGRAPEAFF.